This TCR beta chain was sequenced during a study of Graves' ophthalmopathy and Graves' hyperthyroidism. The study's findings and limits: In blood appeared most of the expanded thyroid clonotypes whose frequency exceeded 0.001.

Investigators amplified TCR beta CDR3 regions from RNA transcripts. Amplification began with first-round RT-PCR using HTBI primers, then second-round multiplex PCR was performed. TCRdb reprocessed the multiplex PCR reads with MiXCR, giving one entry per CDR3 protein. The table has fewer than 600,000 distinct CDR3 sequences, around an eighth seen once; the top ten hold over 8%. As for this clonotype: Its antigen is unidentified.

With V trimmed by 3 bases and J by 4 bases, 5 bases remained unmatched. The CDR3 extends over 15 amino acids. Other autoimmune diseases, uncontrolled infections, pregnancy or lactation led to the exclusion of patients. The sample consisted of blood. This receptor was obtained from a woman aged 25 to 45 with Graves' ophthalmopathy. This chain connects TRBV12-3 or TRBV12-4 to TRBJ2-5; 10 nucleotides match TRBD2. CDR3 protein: CASSFERGGGETQYF. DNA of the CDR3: TGTGCCAGCAGTTTTGAGCGGGGGGGCGGAGAGACCCAGTACTTC.